The 26 T cell receptor beta chains below all came from one sample that was sequenced in a study of long-term antiretroviral therapy in people with HIV. A v3.0 immunoSEQ assay was performed at survey level. Here immunoSEQ multiplex PCR was the method, and the copy in TCRdb shows in-frame clones only, minus some. The data hold 34,000 or so clones, with 80% to 90% observed a single time. This material consisted of unsorted PBMCs, taken just over 2.7 years before starting antiretroviral therapy. The source is a woman aged 30 to 39 with HIV.

The rearrangement joins TRBV11-3 to TRBJ1-6; D not resolved. CDR1 is SGHNT, CDR2 YENEEA, per germline. The CDR3 is 13 amino acids. V was trimmed by 8 bases and J by 5 bases, leaving 10 bases between them. The DNA for the CDR3 is TGTGCCAGCTTTGTTGGGAATAATTCACCCCTCCACTTT. Translated, it gives CASFVGNNSPLHF.

The chain links TRBV2 to TRBJ2-3; D not resolved. Germline values: CDR1 SNHLY, CDR2 FYNNEI. Trimming removed 9 bases at V and 2 bases at J, with 12 bases between. CDR3 length equals 13 residues. The CDR3 bases are TGTGCCAGTTTATGGCGGATCACAGATACGCAGTATTTT. This sequence encodes CASLWRITDTQYF.

The V and J genes are TRBV7-3 and TRBJ2-3; D gene uncertain. V lost 5 bases and J 2 bases, leaving 14 bases between the germline ends. The CDR3 sequence is 15 residues long. Germline V gives CDR1 SGHTA, CDR2 FQGTGA. CDR3 protein: CASSPAGFPTDTQYF. CDR3 in DNA: TGTGCCAGCAGCCCGGCCGGGTTCCCCACAGATACGCAGTATTTT. The variable domain in full, completed from reference TRBV7-3 and TRBJ2-3, reads GAGVSQTPSNKVTEKGKYVELRCDPISGHTALYWYRQSLGQGPEFLIYFQGTGAADDSGLPNDRFFAVRPEGSVSTLKIQRTERGDSAVYLCASSPAGFPTDTQYFGPGTRLTVL.

V is TRBV12-5 and J is TRBJ1-2, with unresolved D. The CDR3 runs 14 residues. From germline, CDR1 is LGHNT and CDR2 FRNRAP. Trimming pared 6 bases from V and 5 bases from J, leaving 16 bases between. Here the CDR3 DNA reads TGTGCTAGTGGCCCCTTATTACCTCCTTATGGCTACACCTTC. It yields the protein CASGPLLPPYGYTF.

CDR3 in amino acids: CASSLEPGMAQPQHF. Here the CDR3 DNA reads TGTGCCAGCAGCTTGGAACCAGGGATGGCTCAGCCCCAGCATTTT. The V and J genes are TRBV5-8 and TRBJ1-5; tentatively, D is TRBD1 (5 bases). The CDR3 extends over 15 amino acids. V lost 0 bases and J 6 bases, leaving 13 bases between the germline ends. Germline CDR1 and CDR2: SGHTS and YDEGEE.

With regard to this clone: Sequence at one end of the junction differs from germline and may be a read error. The chain is built from TRBV7-3 and TRBJ2-3; possibly TRBD1 or TRBD2 for D (5 bases each). The germline V gene encodes CDR1 SGHTA and CDR2 FQGTGA. The CDR3 covers 16 residues. CDR3 sequence (DNA): TGTGCCAGCAGTTTAAATTCGGGACGGAGTTTAGATACGCAGTATTTT. Protein sequence: CASSLNSGRSLDTQYF.

This clone was seen more than once but under ten times. The rearrangement joins TRBV4-1 to TRBJ1-1, with 7 bases that match TRBD1. Trimming removed 5 bases from V and 7 bases from J; junction bases left unmatched: 13. Per the germline V gene, CDR1 is MGHRA and CDR2 is YSYEKL. The CDR3 consists of 15 residues. Here the CDR3 DNA reads TGCGCCAGCAGCTCCCGGGGGACAGAATCTATTGAAGCTTTCTTT. The encoded protein is CASSSRGTESIEAFF.

This clone was recorded only once. J is TRBJ2-1 and V is TRBV14, with unresolved D. V shed 2 bases and J shed 9 bases, with 14 bases lying between them. This CDR3 region has 14 residues. In germline, CDR1 is SGHDN, CDR2 FVKESK. For the CDR3, the DNA is TGTGCCAGCAGCCAACGGGCCAGCGTGGCTGAGCAGTTCTTC. Translated, it gives CASSQRASVAEQFF.

This clone was counted only a few times. This chain uses TRBV4-2 with TRBJ2-2, with a tentative D call TRBD1 (6 bases). Germline V gene lookup returns CDR1 LGHNA and CDR2 YNFKEQ. V lost 4 bases and J lost 0, with 9 bases in between. The CDR3 extends over 15 amino acids. CDR3 in DNA: TGTGCCAGCAGCCCGGGGACATCGAACACCGGGGAGCTGTTTTTT. Its translation is CASSPGTSNTGELFF.

The rearrangement joins TRBV30 to TRBJ2-2; D is unresolved. Per the germline V gene, CDR1 is GTSNPN and CDR2 is SVGIG (reference sequence). The ends were cut back, 5 bases at V and 3 bases at J, with 7 bases in the middle. The CDR3 loop spans 12 amino acids. CDR3 loop: CAWGQDTGELFF. The CDR3 nucleotides are TGTGCCTGGGGTCAAGACACCGGGGAGCTGTTTTTT. Complete variable domain (other parts from reference TRBV30 and TRBJ2-2): SQTIHQWPATLVQPVGSPLSLECTVEGTSNPNLYWYRQAAGRGLQLLFYSVGIGQISSEVPQNLSASRPQDRQFILSSKKLLLSDSGFYLCAWGQDTGELFFGEGSRLTVL.

This chain links TRBV15 with TRBJ2-7; 8 bases align to TRBD2. V trimming: 1 base; J trimming: 6 bases; junction bases outside the gene matches: 5. In germline, CDR1 is LNHNV, CDR2 YYDKDF (reference sequence). This CDR3 region has 14 residues. The CDR3 DNA sequence: TGTGCCACCAGCAGAGCCGGGACTAGTGGCGAGCAGTACTTC. Amino acid sequence: CATSRAGTSGEQYF.

V gene TRBV5-5 combines with J gene TRBJ1-2; D is perhaps TRBD1 (6 bases). CDR3 length equals 16 residues. The germline CDR1 and CDR2 sequences are SGHKS and YYEKEE (reference sequence). Trimming took 0 bases from V and 4 from J, leaving 16 bases between them. The CDR3 sequence: CASSLAPRRGPYGYTF. CDR3 coding DNA: TGTGCCAGCAGCTTGGCTCCCCGCAGGGGTCCCTATGGCTACACCTTC.

The chain carries TRBV7-2 and TRBJ1-4; D call uncertain. The length of the CDR3 is 14 residues. The germline CDR1 and CDR2 sequences are SGHTA and FQGNSA. V was trimmed by 5 bases and J by 7 bases, leaving 14 bases between them. The CDR3 sequence: CASSIGPGVEKLFF. The CDR3 region has the DNA TGTGCCAGCAGCATAGGTCCCGGGGTTGAAAAACTGTTTTTT.

This sequence joins TRBV7-3 and TRBJ1-1; D gene uncertain. Germline V gene sequence: CDR1 SGHTA, CDR2 FQGTGA. V lost 4 bases and J 0 bases, leaving 6 bases between the germline ends. CDR3 size: 13 residues. CDR3 sequence (DNA): TGTGCCAGCAGCTCATGGGTGAACACTGAAGCTTTCTTT. Translated: CASSSWVNTEAFF.

There are a few counts of this clone. The rearrangement links TRBV14 to TRBJ1-1; no definite D call. From germline, CDR1 is SGHDN and CDR2 FVKESK. Trimming left V 4 bases short and J 4 bases short, with 16 bases between. This CDR3 has 15 residues. The CDR3 DNA sequence: TGTGCCAGCAGCCGAAGGGAACTCCTAGGCACTGAAGCTTTCTTT. Residues: CASSRRELLGTEAFF.

This chain joins TRBV5-1 and TRBJ1-1; D is ambiguous. The CDR3 has 14 residues. Trimming took 4 bases from V and 3 from J, leaving 13 bases between them. In germline, CDR1 is SGHRS, CDR2 YFSETQ. The CDR3 spells CASSPTPGDTEAFF. The CDR3 DNA reads as TGCGCCAGCAGCCCGACACCTGGGGACACTGAAGCTTTCTTT.

This chain joins TRBV4-1 and TRBJ2-2; 9 positions agree with TRBD2. This CDR3 comprises 18 residues. CDR1 MGHRA and CDR2 YSYEKL come from the germline V gene. V shed 0 bases, J shed 4 bases, and the junction held 9 bases outside the gene matches. The CDR3: CASSQEALAGRGTGELFF. For the CDR3, the DNA is TGCGCCAGCAGCCAAGAGGCTCTAGCGGGGCGCGGCACCGGGGAGCTGTTTTTT.

The CDR3 loop reads CASTFRGRGETQYF. The CDR3 nucleotides are TGTGCCAGCACTTTCAGGGGGCGCGGGGAGACCCAGTACTTC. This chain joins TRBV6-1 and TRBJ2-5, with 8 bases that match TRBD1. Germline V CDR1 and CDR2: MNHNS, SASEGT. The CDR3 is 14 amino acids. Unmatched junction bases numbered 9, after V lost 7 bases and J lost 5 bases.

The V gene is TRBV5-1, the J gene TRBJ2-3; 8 nucleotides line up with TRBD1. CDR3 length: 16 residues. Losses at the gene ends were 2 bases for V and 4 bases for J; bases not matched to a gene: 9. Germline CDR1 reads SGHRS; CDR2 reads YFSETQ. The CDR3 coding sequence is TGCGCCAGCAGCTTCGAAGACAGGGGAGGTGCAGATACGCAGTATTTT. Translating gives CASSFEDRGGADTQYF. Variable domain in full (rest from reference TRBV5-1 and TRBJ2-3): KAGVTQTPRYLIKTRGQQVTLSCSPISGHRSVSWYQQTPGQGLQFLFEYFSETQRNKGNFPGRFSGRQFSNSRSEMNVSTLELGDSALYLCASSFEDRGGADTQYFGPGTRLTVL.

The J gene is TRBJ2-7, the V gene TRBV29-1; D unclear. Germline V gene lookup returns CDR1 SQVTM and CDR2 ANQGSEA. The CDR3 is 12 amino acids. V was shortened by 4 bases and J by 2 bases, with 9 bases between the two germline ends. DNA for the CDR3: TGCAGCGTTGTGATTGGTACCTACGAGCAGTACGTC. Residues: CSVVIGTYEQYV.

The V call is TRBV18, the J call TRBJ2-2; D is ambiguous. CDR3 length: 14 residues. Germline values: CDR1 KGHSH, CDR2 LQKENI. V lost 5 bases to trimming and J lost 6 bases, with 13 bases between them. The CDR3 region has the DNA TGTGCCAGCTCAGAAAACAACCGACCCGGGGAGCTGTTTTTT. It specifies CASSENNRPGELFF.

V gene TRBV7-2 combines with J gene TRBJ2-3; TRBD2 matches 7 bases. This CDR3 comprises 14 residues. V dropped 4 bases and J dropped 3; count of bases not matched to a gene: 4. The germline V gene has CDR1 SGHTA and CDR2 FQGNSA. CDR3 DNA: TGTGCCAGCAGCTCTCGGACTAGGACAGATACGCAGTATTTT. Its protein product is CASSSRTRTDTQYF.

The chain recombines TRBV4-1 with TRBJ1-3, with D possibly TRBD1 on 5 matching bases. The CDR3 has 15 residues. V gave up 1 base and J gave up 3 bases, with 10 bases separating them. Per germline, CDR1 MGHRA and CDR2 YSYEKL. The CDR3 DNA sequence: TGCGCCAGCAGCCAAGTCGATACAGGTGGAAACACCATATATTTT. It yields the protein CASSQVDTGGNTIYF.

V is TRBV11-2 and J is TRBJ2-2, with D perhaps matching TRBD1 (6 bases). The CDR3 length is 15 residues. The germline gives CDR1 SGHAT, CDR2 FQNNGV. V lost 5 bases to trimming and J lost 5 bases, with 15 bases between them. CDR3 residues: CASSIGTTPTGELFF. The CDR3 bases are TGTGCCAGCAGCATCGGGACAACGCCGACCGGGGAGCTGTTTTTT.

The rearrangement joins TRBV27 to TRBJ1-1, with D possibly being TRBD1 (5 bases). V was pared by 10 bases and J by 0 bases, with 12 bases between. There are 13 residues in the CDR3. Germline V gives CDR1 MNHEY, CDR2 SMNVEV (reference sequence). The CDR3 reads CATWGGLNTEAFF. In nucleotides, the CDR3 is TGTGCCACCTGGGGGGGATTGAACACTGAAGCTTTCTTT.

The chain combines TRBV12-5 with TRBJ2-7; 8 positions agree with TRBD1. CDR1 LGHNT and CDR2 FRNRAP come from the germline V gene. Trimming cost V 0 bases and J 5 bases; bases outside gene matches: 6. The CDR3 is made up of 15 amino acids. The CDR3: CASGLVGQGSNEQYF. DNA for the CDR3: TGTGCTAGTGGTTTGGTTGGACAGGGCTCGAACGAGCAGTACTTC.